This TCR beta chain was observed in a study of identical twins. TCRdb fed the 5' RACE reads into MiXCR, producing one record per CDR3 protein. The sample lists nearly 900,000 distinct CDR3 sequences; 9% to 15% were seen once. Only healthy Caucasians were included as donors. Study conclusions and caveats: Invariant T cells like MAIT and iNKT could partly confound the zero-insertion analyses. Insertions ran lower in abundant cord blood beta clonotypes, though not in memory repertoires.

This clonotype was picked up a small number of times. Its antigen is as yet unknown. The same sample was also used in a study of yellow fever vaccine responses in identical twins.

The TCR sequence derives from a woman between 18 and 29 years old in good health. Sequenced input: PBMCs.

The CDR3 sequence is CASSLLAGGFTDTQYF. CDR3 sequence (DNA): TGCGCCAGCAGCTTGTTGGCAGGGGGCTTCACAGATACGCAGTATTTT. The genes are TRBV5-1 and TRBJ2-3; TRBD1 matches 8 bases. The V segment lost 1 base and the J segment 2 bases; nucleotides outside the gene matches: 6. Germline V gene sequence: CDR1 SGHRS, CDR2 YFSETQ. The CDR3 has 16 residues.